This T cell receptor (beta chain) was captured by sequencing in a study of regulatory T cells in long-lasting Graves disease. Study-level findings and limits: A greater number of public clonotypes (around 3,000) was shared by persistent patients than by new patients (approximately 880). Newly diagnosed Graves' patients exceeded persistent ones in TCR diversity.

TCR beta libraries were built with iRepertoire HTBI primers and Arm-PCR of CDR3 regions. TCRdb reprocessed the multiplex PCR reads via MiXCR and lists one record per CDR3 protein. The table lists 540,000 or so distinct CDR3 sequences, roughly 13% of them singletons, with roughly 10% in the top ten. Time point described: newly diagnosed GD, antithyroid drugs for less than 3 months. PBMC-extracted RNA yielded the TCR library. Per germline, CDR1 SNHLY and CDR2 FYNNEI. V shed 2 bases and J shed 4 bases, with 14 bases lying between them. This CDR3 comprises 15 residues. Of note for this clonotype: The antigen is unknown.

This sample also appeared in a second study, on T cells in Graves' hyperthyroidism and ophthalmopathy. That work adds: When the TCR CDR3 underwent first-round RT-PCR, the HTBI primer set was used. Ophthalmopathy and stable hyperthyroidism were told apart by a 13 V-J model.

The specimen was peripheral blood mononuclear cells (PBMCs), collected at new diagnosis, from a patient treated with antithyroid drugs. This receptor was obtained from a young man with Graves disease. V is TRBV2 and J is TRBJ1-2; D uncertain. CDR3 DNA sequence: TGTGCCAGCAGTGAATCTCAGGACGGCGGCTATGGCTACACCTTC. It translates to CASSESQDGGYGYTF.